This paragraph covers one TCR beta chain sequence. The clone's antigen remains unknown. Base quality data are lacking; no much larger clone is found one base away. This sample is part of a study of T cell responses to AZD1222 COVID-19 vaccine (dated by TCRdb to the early 2020s). Concerning the study at large: Because spike-specific TCR depth and breadth did not differ between the two schedules, AZD1222 recipients who got a second dose at roughly 4 weeks were pooled with those who got a second dose at roughly 12 weeks. TCR sequencing covered 233 trial participants: 207 given two doses of AZD1222 and some 25 given two doses of MenACWY control vaccine. Trial participants were enrolled into age subgroups of 18-55, 56-69 and 70-plus years, which contained about 150, 27 and 61 TCR-sequenced participants, respectively.

The sample's time point label, decoded: baseline before first vaccination. Samples from vaccinated people were obtained from the UK trials COV001 and COV002, which included a single-blind randomized controlled phase 2/3 trial of AZD1222 (ChAdOx1 nCoV-19) in healthy adults. For TCRbeta chain sequencing, PBMC samples were collected from trial participants at day 0 and at day 28 after the second dose. The CDR3 regions of human TCRbeta chains were analyzed by immunosequencing. The published analysis was carried out like this. TCRs in the repertoires were matched against a reference library of SARS-CoV-2-specific TCRs that had been generated with the MIRA antigen-specificity platform. Breadth was defined as the fraction of unique TCRs that were SARS-CoV-2-associated, and depth was defined as the fraction of total T cells that were SARS-CoV-2-associated. Using the MIRA data, each spike-specific TCR was assigned both to the spike region to which the TCR was reactive and to a CD4 or CD8 class. Log10-transformed breadth and depth values were compared by one-way ANOVA with Sidak's multiple comparisons tests. The immuneACCESS repertoire file appears here via TCRdb, limited to in-frame rearrangements. These files lack a portion of the clones; in checked studies, under half of the deficit traces to unresolved V genes, and the cause of the others is not known. V, J and clone size are those of that table, while D and trimming were read from the DNA. The sample includes tens of thousands of clones, with about 88% observed a single time. Approximately 7% of the sample lies in the top ten.

V is pared back by 0 bases and J by 9 bases, with 2 bases lying between the germline termini. The CDR3 measures 10 amino acids from cysteine to phenylalanine. The sequence is cut down to CDR3 DNA, 30 bases in frame from base 1. CDR1 SNHLY and CDR2 FYNNEI were looked up in the germline V gene. The paper as a whole reports these results and caveats: Participants were mostly white British, with more females than males. The authors suggested clonal diversity may have been underestimated. In the small 56-69-year group, the increase in depth fell short of significance, most likely because of low power. After two AZD1222 doses, both the breadth and the depth of spike-specific TCRs were significantly higher than at day 0 and than in MenACWY recipients. Epitopes outside the regions mutated in the B.1.351 and B.1.1.7 variants were reportedly recognized by nearly half of the unique spike-specific TCRs. Because no day 14 peak-response samples were available, the repertoires could be characterized only after the peak T cell response. Conclusions about previously exposed vaccinees are limited, since just 5 to 7 AZD1222 recipients were seropositive for SARS-CoV-2 at baseline. The whole spike protein was spanned by vaccine-associated CD4 TCRs, and dominant responses were seen in regions 160-218 and 743-854.

Here the sequenced sample was peripheral blood, taken on day 0 of AZD1222 vaccination. This clonotype was sampled from an adult in good health. The chain is assembled from TRBV2 and TRBJ1-2; the D gene assignment is ambiguous. Read as DNA, the sequence is TGTGCCAGCAGTGAAGCCCGCTACACCTTC. Its translation is CASSEARYTF.